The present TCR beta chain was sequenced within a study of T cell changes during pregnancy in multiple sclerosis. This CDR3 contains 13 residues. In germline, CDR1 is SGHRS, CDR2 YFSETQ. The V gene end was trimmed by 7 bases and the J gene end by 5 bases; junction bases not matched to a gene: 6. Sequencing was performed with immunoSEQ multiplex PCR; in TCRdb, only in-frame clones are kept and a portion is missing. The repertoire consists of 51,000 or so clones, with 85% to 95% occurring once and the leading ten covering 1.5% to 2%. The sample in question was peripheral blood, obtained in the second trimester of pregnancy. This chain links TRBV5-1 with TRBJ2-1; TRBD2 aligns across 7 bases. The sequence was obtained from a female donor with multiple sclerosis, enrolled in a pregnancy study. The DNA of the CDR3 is TGCGCCAGCGGAGCTGGGACTAACAATGAGCAGTTCTTC. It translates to CASGAGTNNEQFF.